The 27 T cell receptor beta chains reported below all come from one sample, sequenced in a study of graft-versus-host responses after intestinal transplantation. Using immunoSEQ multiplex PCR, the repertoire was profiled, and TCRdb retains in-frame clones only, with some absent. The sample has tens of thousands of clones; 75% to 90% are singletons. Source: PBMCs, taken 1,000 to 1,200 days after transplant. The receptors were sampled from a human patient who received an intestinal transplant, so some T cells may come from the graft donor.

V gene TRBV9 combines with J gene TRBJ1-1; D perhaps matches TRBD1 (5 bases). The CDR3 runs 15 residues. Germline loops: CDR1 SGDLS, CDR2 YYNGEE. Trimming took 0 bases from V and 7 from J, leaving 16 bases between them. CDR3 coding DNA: TGTGCCAGCAGCGTAGGGGTAGCACGGGGGGGTGAAGCTTTCTTT. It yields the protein CASSVGVARGGEAFF.

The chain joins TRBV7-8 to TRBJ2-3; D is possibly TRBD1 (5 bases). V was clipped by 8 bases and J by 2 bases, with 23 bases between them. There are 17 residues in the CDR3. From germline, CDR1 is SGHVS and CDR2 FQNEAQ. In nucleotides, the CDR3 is TGTGCCAGCTTCTTACCCGTGGGGCCAACTGACACAGATACGCAGTATTTT. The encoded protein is CASFLPVGPTDTDTQYF.

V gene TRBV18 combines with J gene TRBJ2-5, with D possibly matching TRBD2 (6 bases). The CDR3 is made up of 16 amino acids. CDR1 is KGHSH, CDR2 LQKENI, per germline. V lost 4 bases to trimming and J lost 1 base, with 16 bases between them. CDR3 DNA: TGTGCCAGCTCACAATCTACGGGACTGCGCCAAGAGACCCAGTACTTC. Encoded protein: CASSQSTGLRQETQYF.

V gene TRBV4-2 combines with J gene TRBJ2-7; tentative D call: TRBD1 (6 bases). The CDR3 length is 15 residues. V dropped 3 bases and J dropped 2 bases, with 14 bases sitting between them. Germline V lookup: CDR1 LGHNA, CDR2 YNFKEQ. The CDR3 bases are TGTGCCAGCAGCCAGACCCCGGGACAAGCCTACGAGCAGTACTTC. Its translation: CASSQTPGQAYEQYF.

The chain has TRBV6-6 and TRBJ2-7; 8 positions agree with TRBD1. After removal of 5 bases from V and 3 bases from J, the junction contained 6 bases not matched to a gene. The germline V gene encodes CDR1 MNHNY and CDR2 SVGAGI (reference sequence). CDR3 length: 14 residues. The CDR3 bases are TGTGCCAGCAGTCCCGGGACAGGCTTCTACGAGCAGTACTTC. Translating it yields CASSPGTGFYEQYF.

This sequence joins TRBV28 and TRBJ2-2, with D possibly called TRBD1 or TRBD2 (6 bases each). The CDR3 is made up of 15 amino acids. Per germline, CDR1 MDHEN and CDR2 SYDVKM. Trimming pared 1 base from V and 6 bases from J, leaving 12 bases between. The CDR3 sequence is CASSLLQGRSGELFF. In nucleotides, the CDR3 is TGTGCCAGCAGTTTATTGCAGGGGAGGTCCGGGGAGCTGTTTTTT.

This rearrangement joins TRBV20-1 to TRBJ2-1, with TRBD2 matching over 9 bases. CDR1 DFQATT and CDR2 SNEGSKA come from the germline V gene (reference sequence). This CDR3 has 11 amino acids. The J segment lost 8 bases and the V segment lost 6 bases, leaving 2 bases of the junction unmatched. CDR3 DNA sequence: TGCAGTGCGACTAGCGGCTATGAGCAGTTCTTC. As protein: CSATSGYEQFF.

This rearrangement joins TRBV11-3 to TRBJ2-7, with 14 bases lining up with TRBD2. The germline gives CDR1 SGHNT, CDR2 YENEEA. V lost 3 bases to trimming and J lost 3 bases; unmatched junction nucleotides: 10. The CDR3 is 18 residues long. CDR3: CASSFIGLAGGRIYEQYF. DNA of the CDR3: TGTGCCAGCAGCTTCATTGGACTAGCGGGGGGCAGAATCTACGAGCAGTACTTC.

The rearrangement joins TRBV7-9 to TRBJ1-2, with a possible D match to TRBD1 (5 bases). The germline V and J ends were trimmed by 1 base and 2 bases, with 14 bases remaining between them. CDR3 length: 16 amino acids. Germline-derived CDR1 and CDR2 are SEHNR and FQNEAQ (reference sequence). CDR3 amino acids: CASSLDHQGRNYGYTF. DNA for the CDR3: TGTGCCAGCAGCTTAGATCATCAGGGCCGAAACTATGGCTACACCTTC. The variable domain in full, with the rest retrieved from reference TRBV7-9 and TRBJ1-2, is DTGVSQNPRHKITKRGQNVTFRCDPISEHNRLYWYRQTLGQGPEFLTYFQNEAQLEKSRLLSDRFSAERPKGSFSTLEIQRTEQGDSAMYLCASSLDHQGRNYGYTFGSGTRLTVV.

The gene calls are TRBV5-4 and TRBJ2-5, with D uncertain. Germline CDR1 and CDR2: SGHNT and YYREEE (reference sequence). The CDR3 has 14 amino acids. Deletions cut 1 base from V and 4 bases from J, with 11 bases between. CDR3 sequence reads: CASSLMAPGETQYF. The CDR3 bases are TGTGCCAGCAGCTTGATGGCGCCTGGAGAGACCCAGTACTTC.

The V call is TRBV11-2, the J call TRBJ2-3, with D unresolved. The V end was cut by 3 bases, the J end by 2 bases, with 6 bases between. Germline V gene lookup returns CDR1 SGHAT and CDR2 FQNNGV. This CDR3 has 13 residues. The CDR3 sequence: CASSFVNTDTQYF. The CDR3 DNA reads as TGTGCCAGCAGCTTCGTCAACACAGATACGCAGTATTTT.

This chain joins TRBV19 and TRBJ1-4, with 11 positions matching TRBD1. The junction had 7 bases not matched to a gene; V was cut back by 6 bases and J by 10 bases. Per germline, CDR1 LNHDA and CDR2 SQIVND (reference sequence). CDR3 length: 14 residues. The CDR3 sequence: CASRGTGGTGKLFF. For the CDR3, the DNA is TGTGCCAGTAGGGGGACAGGGGGAACGGGAAAACTGTTTTTT.

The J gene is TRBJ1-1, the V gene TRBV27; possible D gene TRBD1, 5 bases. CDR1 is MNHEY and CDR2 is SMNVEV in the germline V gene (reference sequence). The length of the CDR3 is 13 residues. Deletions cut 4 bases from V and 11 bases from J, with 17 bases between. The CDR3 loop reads CASSSSIGRVAFF. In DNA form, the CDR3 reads TGTGCCAGCAGTTCCAGTATTGGCAGGGTGGCTTTCTTT.

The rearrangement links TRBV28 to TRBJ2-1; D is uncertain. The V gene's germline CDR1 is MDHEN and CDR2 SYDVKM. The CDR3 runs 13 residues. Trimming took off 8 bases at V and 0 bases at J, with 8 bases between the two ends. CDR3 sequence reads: CASRAHSYNEQFF. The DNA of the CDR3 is TGTGCCAGCCGGGCCCACTCCTACAATGAGCAGTTCTTC.

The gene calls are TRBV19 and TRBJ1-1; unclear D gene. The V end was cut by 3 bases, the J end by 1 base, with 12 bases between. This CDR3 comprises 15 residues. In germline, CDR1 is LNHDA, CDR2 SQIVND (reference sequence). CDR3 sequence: CASSIRVGQNTEAFF. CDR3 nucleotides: TGTGCCAGTAGTATTCGAGTTGGTCAGAACACTGAAGCTTTCTTT.

This chain's CDR3 is CASSESGPEASGRNEQYF. In DNA, the CDR3 is TGCGCCAGCAGTGAGTCTGGTCCCGAAGCTAGCGGGAGGAACGAGCAGTACTTC. This chain connects TRBV10-2 to TRBJ2-7; 11 nucleotides align to TRBD2. Germline lookup yields CDR1 WSHSY and CDR2 SAAADI. After removal of 0 bases from V and 5 bases from J, the junction contained 12 bases not matched to a gene. The CDR3 is made up of 18 amino acids.

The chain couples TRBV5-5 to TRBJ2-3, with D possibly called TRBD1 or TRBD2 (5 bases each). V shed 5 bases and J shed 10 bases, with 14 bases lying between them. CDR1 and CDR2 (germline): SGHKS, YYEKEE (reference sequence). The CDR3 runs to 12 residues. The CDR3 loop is CASSPPGRPQYF. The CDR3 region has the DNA TGTGCCAGCAGTCCCCCGGGGCGTCCGCAGTATTTT.

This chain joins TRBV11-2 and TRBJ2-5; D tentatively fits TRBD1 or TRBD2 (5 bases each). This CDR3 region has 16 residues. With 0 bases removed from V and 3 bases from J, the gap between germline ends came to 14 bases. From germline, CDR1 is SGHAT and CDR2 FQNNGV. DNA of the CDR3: TGTGCCAGCAGCTTAGATGGGGCACTGACTAAAGAGACCCAGTACTTC. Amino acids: CASSLDGALTKETQYF. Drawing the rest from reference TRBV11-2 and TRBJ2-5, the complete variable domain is EAGVAQSPRYKIIEKRQSVAFWCNPISGHATLYWYQQILGQGPKLLIQFQNNGVVDDSQLPKDRFSAERLKGVDSTLKIQPAKLEDSAVYLCASSLDGALTKETQYFGPGTRLLVL.

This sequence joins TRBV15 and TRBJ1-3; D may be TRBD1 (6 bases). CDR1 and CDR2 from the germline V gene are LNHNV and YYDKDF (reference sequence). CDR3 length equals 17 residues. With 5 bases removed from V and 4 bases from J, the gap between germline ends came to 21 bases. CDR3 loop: CATSLEGVDRTGNTIYF. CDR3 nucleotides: TGTGCCACCAGCCTCGAAGGGGTGGACAGAACGGGAAACACCATATATTTT. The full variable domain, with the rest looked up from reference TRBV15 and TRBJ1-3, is DAMVIQNPRYQVTQFGKPVTLSCSQTLNHNVMYWYQQKSSQAPKLLFHYYDKDFNNEADTPDNFQSRRPNTSFCFLDIRSPGLGDTAMYLCATSLEGVDRTGNTIYFGEGSWLTVV.

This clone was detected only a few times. The CDR3 region is CASSEVGSGLDGYTF. The CDR3 DNA is TGTGCCAGCAGTGAAGTTGGGAGTGGGTTGGACGGCTACACCTTC. V is TRBV2 and J is TRBJ1-2, with D hard to call. Trimming removed 1 base at V and 8 bases at J, with 17 bases between. The CDR3 is made up of 15 amino acids. Germline V gene data show CDR1 as SNHLY and CDR2 as FYNNEI.

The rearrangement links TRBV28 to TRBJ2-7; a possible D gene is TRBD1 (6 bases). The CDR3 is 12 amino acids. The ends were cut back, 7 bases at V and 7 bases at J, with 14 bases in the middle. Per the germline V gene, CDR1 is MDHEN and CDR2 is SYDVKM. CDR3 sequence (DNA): TGTGCCAGCAACTCACAGGGACGGGAGCAGTACTTC. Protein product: CASNSQGREQYF.

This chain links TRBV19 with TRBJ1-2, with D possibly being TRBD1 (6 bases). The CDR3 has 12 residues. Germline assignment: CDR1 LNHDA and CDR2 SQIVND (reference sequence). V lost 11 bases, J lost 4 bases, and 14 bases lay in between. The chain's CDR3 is CALGGPLYGYTF. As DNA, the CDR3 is TGTGCCCTCGGGGGGCCTCTCTATGGCTACACCTTC.

This CDR3 is CAIGGREGGPGELFF. In DNA form, the CDR3 reads TGTGCCATCGGGGGTCGTGAAGGGGGCCCCGGGGAGCTGTTTTTT. This rearrangement joins TRBV10-3 to TRBJ2-2; TRBD1 matches 7 bases. Trimming cost V 8 bases and J 6 bases; bases outside gene matches: 12. The CDR3 covers 15 residues. Germline CDR1 is ENHRY and CDR2 is SYGVKD.

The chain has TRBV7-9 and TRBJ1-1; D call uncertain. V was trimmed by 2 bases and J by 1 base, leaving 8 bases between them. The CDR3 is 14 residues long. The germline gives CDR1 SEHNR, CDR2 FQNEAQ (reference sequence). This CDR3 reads CASSLKRENTEAFF. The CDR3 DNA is TGTGCCAGCAGCTTAAAGAGGGAGAACACTGAAGCTTTCTTT.

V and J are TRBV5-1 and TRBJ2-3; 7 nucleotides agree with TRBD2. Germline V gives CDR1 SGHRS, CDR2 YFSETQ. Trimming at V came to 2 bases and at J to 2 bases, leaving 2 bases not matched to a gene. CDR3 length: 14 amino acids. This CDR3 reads CASSLAGTTDTQYF. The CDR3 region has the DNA TGCGCCAGCAGCTTAGCGGGGACCACAGATACGCAGTATTTT.

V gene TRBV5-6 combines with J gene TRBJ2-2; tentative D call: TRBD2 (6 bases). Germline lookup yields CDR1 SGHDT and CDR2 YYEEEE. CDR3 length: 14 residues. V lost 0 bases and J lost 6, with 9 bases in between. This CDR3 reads CASSLAGTPGELFF. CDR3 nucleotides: TGTGCCAGCAGCTTGGCCGGGACTCCCGGGGAGCTGTTTTTT.

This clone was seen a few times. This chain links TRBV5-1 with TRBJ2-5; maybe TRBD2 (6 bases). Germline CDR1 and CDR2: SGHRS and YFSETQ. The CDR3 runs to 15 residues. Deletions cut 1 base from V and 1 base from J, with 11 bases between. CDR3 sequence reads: CASSLRWGVQETQYF. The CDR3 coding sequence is TGCGCCAGCAGCTTGAGGTGGGGGGTCCAAGAGACCCAGTACTTC. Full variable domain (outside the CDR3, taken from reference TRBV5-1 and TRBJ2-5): KAGVTQTPRYLIKTRGQQVTLSCSPISGHRSVSWYQQTPGQGLQFLFEYFSETQRNKGNFPGRFSGRQFSNSRSEMNVSTLELGDSALYLCASSLRWGVQETQYFGPGTRLLVL.